Given below is one T cell receptor beta chain in context. The sample holds many counts of this clonotype. The clone's antigen remains unknown. No qualities accompany the bases; no much larger clone lies one base away. Libraries were constructed by PCR. Sequencing was performed on an Illumina HiSeq 2500. TCR library preparation used molecular barcoding, with unique molecular identifiers applied to normalize quantification of the TCRbeta repertoire. The public sequencing data were trimmed at Q25 with fastp and processed into clonotypes with MiXCR by TCRdb, which kept only in-frame beta chains. Rows with a matching CDR3 protein are joined into one entry that keeps the most common DNA and genes. The sample table lists over 300,000 distinct CDR3 sequences, approximately 10% of them with a count of one. The top ten hold approximately 2.3% of the sample. This entry comes from a study of T-cell reconstitution after alpha-beta-depleted transplantation in children (dated by TCRdb to about 2016). Study-wide context: The study quantitatively tracked T-cell immune reconstitution after TCRalphabeta/CD19-depleted allogeneic hematopoietic cell transplantation in children using TCR repertoire profiling.

Germline trimming: 0 bases from V, 6 bases from J; junction bases outside gene matches: 3. From cysteine to phenylalanine, the CDR3 is 15 amino acids long. Only the CDR3 DNA is retained, 45 bases long and in frame from the first base. CDR1 and CDR2, per the germline V gene, are SGHRS and YFSETQ. The sequences come from PBMCs from the stem cell graft donor, collected from the stem cell graft. Here the chain combines TRBV5-1 and TRBJ2-3, with 11 bases aligning to TRBD2. The TCR sequence derives from a human donor who donated a stem cell graft to a child with acute lymphoblastic leukemia. The sequenced DNA: TGCGCCAGCAGCTTGGTGGGGACTAGCGGCGATACGCAGTATTTT. This sequence encodes CASSLVGTSGDTQYF.